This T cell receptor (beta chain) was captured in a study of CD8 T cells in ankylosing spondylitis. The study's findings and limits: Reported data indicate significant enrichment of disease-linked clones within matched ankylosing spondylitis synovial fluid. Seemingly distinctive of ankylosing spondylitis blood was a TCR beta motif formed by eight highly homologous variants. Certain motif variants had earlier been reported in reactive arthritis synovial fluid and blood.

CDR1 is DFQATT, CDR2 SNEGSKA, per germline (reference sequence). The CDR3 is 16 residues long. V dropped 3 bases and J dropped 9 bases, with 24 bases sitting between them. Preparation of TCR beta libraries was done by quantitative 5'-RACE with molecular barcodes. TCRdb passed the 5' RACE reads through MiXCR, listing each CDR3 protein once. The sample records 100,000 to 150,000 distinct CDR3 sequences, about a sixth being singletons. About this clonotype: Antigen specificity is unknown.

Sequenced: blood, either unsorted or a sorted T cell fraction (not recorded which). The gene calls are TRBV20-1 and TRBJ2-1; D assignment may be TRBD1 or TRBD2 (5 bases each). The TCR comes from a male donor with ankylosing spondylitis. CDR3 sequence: CSARPPPEALGGEQFF. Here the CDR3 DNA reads TGCAGTGCTAGGCCACCGCCGGAGGCACTTGGGGGTGAGCAGTTCTTC.